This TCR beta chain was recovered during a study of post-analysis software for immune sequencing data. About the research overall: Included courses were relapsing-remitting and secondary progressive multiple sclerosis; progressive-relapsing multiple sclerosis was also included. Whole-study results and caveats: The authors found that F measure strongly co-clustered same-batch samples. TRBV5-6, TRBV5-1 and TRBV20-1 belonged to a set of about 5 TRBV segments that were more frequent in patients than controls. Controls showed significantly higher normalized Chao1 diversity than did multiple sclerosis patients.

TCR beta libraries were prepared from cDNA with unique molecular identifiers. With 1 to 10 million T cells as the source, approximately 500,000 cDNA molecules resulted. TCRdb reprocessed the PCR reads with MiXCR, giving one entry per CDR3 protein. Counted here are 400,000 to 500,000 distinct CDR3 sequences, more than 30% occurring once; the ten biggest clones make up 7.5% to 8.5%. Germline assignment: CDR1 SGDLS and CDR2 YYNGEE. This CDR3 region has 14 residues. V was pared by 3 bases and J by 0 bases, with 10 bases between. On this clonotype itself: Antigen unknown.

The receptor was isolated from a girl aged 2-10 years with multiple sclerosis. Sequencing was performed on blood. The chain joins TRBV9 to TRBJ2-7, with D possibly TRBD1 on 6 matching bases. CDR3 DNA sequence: TGTGCCAGCAGCGAAGACAGGAGCTCCTACGAGCAGTACTTC. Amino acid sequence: CASSEDRSSYEQYF.